Following are 23 T cell receptor beta chains from one sample sequenced in a study of T-cell reconstitution after alpha-beta-depleted transplantation in children. Library preparation (for TCRbeta) was performed with unique molecular identifiers. TCRdb ran MiXCR on the PCR reads and lists one entry per CDR3 protein. The sample lists 670,000 or so distinct CDR3 sequences; around 12% were seen once. The source was PBMCs, collected before TCRalphabeta/CD19-depleted stem cell transplant. These receptor sequences come from a girl aged 2 to 10 with congenital amegakaryocytic thrombocytopenia, due to receive a stem cell transplant.

This chain connects TRBV7-9 to TRBJ2-7, with D possibly TRBD1 on 5 matching bases. The CDR3 spans 14 residues. Deletions cut 0 bases from V and 5 bases from J, with 11 bases between. Germline V gives CDR1 SEHNR, CDR2 FQNEAQ (reference sequence). CDR3 protein: CASSLATARDEQYF. The CDR3 region has the DNA TGTGCCAGCAGCTTAGCGACAGCTCGAGACGAGCAGTACTTC.

The chain recombines TRBV11-2 with TRBJ1-3, with TRBD1 as a possible D gene (5 bases). V lost 5 bases, J lost 2 bases, and 16 bases lay in between. Germline CDR1 reads SGHAT; CDR2 reads FQNNGV. The CDR3 is 16 amino acids. The DNA of the CDR3 is TGTGCCAGCAGCCTCGAAGGGGAGGCGGCTGGAAACACCATATATTTT. This gives the protein CASSLEGEAAGNTIYF.

Many counts were recorded for this clonotype. Written as DNA, the CDR3 is TGTGCCAGCAGCTCTTCGGACAGGGCCCAGTTAAACACTGAAGCTTTCTTT. Protein sequence: CASSSSDRAQLNTEAFF. The rearrangement joins TRBV7-9 to TRBJ1-1; 8 bases are shared with TRBD1. This CDR3 spans 17 amino acids. CDR1 is SEHNR, CDR2 FQNEAQ, per germline (reference sequence). V gave up 4 bases and J gave up 2 bases; unmatched junction bases: 12.

This clonotype was picked up many times. This chain links TRBV12-3 or TRBV12-4 with TRBJ1-5; 10 nucleotides line up with TRBD1. The CDR3 has 15 residues. After removal of 5 bases from V and 7 bases from J, the junction contained 8 bases not matched to a gene. CDR3 protein: CASSPLTGGGQPQHF. In DNA, the CDR3 is TGTGCCAGCAGTCCCCTGACAGGGGGCGGCCAGCCCCAGCATTTT.

This clonotype occurred many times. The chain recombines TRBV20-1 with TRBJ2-7; 7 bases match TRBD2. Per the germline V gene, CDR1 is DFQATT and CDR2 is SNEGSKA (reference sequence). This CDR3 is 16 amino acids long. V dropped 0 bases and J dropped 3; count of bases not matched to a gene: 11. The DNA of the CDR3 is TGCAGTGCTAGAGATATGGCGCCTAGCGGACTCTACGAGCAGTACTTC. It is translated as CSARDMAPSGLYEQYF.

This chain connects TRBV28 to TRBJ2-7; the D is unclear. CDR3 length equals 16 residues. In germline, CDR1 is MDHEN, CDR2 SYDVKM. The ends were cut back, 2 bases at V and 3 bases at J, with 17 bases in the middle. This CDR3 reads CASSLGFLEQIYEQYF. As DNA, the CDR3 is TGTGCCAGCAGTTTAGGGTTTTTGGAGCAGATCTACGAGCAGTACTTC.

The chain carries TRBV30 and TRBJ2-3; D unresolved. Trimming removed 4 bases at V and 2 bases at J, with 7 bases between. This CDR3 has 12 residues. The V gene's germline CDR1 is GTSNPN and CDR2 SVGIG (reference sequence). The chain's CDR3 is CAWISITDTQYF. DNA of the CDR3: TGTGCCTGGATCTCCATCACAGATACGCAGTATTTT.

At least ten counts were recorded for this clonotype. The V call is TRBV12-3 or TRBV12-4, the J call TRBJ2-7; weak D call: TRBD2 (6 bases). This CDR3 is 15 amino acids long. V was clipped by 2 bases and J by 0 bases, with 11 bases between them. DNA of the CDR3: TGTGCCAGCAGTTTATCGAGCGGGCGCTCCTACGAGCAGTACTTC. Translation: CASSLSSGRSYEQYF.

This clonotype was counted ten times or more. The rearrangement uses TRBV18 and TRBJ1-5, with TRBD1 matching over 9 bases. CDR3 length equals 14 residues. Germline values: CDR1 KGHSH, CDR2 LQKENI. V lost 2 bases to trimming and J lost 6 bases; unmatched junction nucleotides: 2. The DNA for the CDR3 is TGTGCCAGCTCACCAGGGACAGGGAGTCAGCCCCAGCATTTT. Translating it yields CASSPGTGSQPQHF. The full variable domain, in which reference TRBV18 and TRBJ1-5 provide the parts outside the CDR3, is NAGVMQNPRHLVRRRGQEARLRCSPMKGHSHVYWYRQLPEEGLKFMVYLQKENIIDESGMPKERFSAEFPKEGPSILRIQQVVRGDSAAYFCASSPGTGSQPQHFGDGTRLSIL.

This clonotype turned up a few times. The chain carries TRBV12-3 or TRBV12-4 and TRBJ2-5, with unresolved D. With 5 bases removed from V and 7 bases from J, the gap between germline ends came to 14 bases. The CDR3 sequence is 13 residues long. The CDR3 region has the DNA TGTGCCAGCAGTCGGACGGATCGTGGGACCCAGTACTTC. It translates to CASSRTDRGTQYF.

Ten or more counts support this clonotype. This chain links TRBV3-1 with TRBJ2-2; D gene unclear. The CDR3 is made up of 16 amino acids. In germline, CDR1 is LGHDT, CDR2 YNNKEL (reference sequence). V lost 4 bases to trimming and J lost 11 bases, with 23 bases between them. CDR3 region: CASSPGWGTLSGELFF. In nucleotides, the CDR3 is TGTGCCAGCAGCCCTGGGTGGGGTACCCTCTCAGGAGAGCTGTTTTTT.

To note about this clonotype: Since a much larger clone is just one base distant, this may be a read error. This chain joins TRBV7-6 and TRBJ2-3, with TRBD2 as a possible D gene (5 bases). Trimming cost V 3 bases and J 2 bases, with 15 bases left between them. The germline CDR1 and CDR2 sequences are SGHVS and FNYEAQ. The CDR3 has 16 residues. CDR3 in amino acids: CASSFAPPRDTDTQYF. CDR3 in DNA: TGTGCCAGCAGCTTCGCCCCGCCACGGGACACAGATACGCAGTATTTT.

The rearrangement links TRBV11-1 to TRBJ2-3, with D possibly matching TRBD2 (5 bases). CDR1 is SGHAT and CDR2 is FQDESV in the germline V gene (reference sequence). This CDR3 region has 14 residues. Trimming took 3 bases from V and 4 from J, leaving 11 bases between them. The CDR3 nucleotides are TGTGCCAGCAGCTTTGTCGAGGGCCCAGATACGCAGTATTTT. Amino acids: CASSFVEGPDTQYF.

The rearrangement joins TRBV3-1 to TRBJ2-5, with D hard to call. Germline-derived CDR1 and CDR2 are LGHDT and YNNKEL (reference sequence). V was shortened by 1 base and J by 2 bases, with 8 bases between the two germline ends. CDR3 size: 14 residues. The DNA for the CDR3 is TGTGCCAGCAGCCAAGGTTACGGACAAGAGACCCAGTACTTC. As protein: CASSQGYGQETQYF.

This clonotype was seen ten or more times. CDR3 in amino acids: CSAGGKPYQPQHF. CDR3 nucleotides: TGCAGTGCAGGGGGTAAACCCTATCAGCCCCAGCATTTT. This chain links TRBV20-1 with TRBJ1-5, with D maybe TRBD1 (6 bases). The CDR3 has 13 residues. Trimming pared 6 bases from V and 5 bases from J, leaving 14 bases between. Per the germline V gene, CDR1 is DFQATT and CDR2 is SNEGSKA (reference sequence).

This chain connects TRBV4-1 to TRBJ2-1; 10 positions match TRBD1. This CDR3 is built from 15 residues. Germline V lookup: CDR1 MGHRA, CDR2 YSYEKL. After removal of 5 bases from V and 6 bases from J, the junction contained 7 bases not matched to a gene. CDR3 in DNA: TGCGCCAGCAGCACCGGGACAGGGGCGGTCAATGAGCAGTTCTTC. Its protein is CASSTGTGAVNEQFF.

The rearrangement uses TRBV12-5 and TRBJ2-1; possibly TRBD2 for D (6 bases). CDR1 and CDR2 from the germline V gene are LGHNT and FRNRAP. The CDR3 is 17 amino acids. V shed 5 bases and J shed 5 bases, with 22 bases lying between them. This CDR3 reads CASGRLTVRDSDNEQFF. The CDR3 DNA reads TGTGCTAGTGGTCGATTGACCGTCCGGGACTCAGACAATGAGCAGTTCTTC.

This clonotype was picked up a small number of times. The J gene is TRBJ2-6, the V gene TRBV10-3, with D tentatively TRBD1 or TRBD2 (5 bases each). CDR1 ENHRY and CDR2 SYGVKD come from the germline V gene. The CDR3 totals 15 residues. The V end was cut by 8 bases, the J end by 0 bases, with 11 bases between. Here the CDR3 reads CAIGTGVSGANVLTF. As DNA, the CDR3 is TGTGCCATCGGGACGGGCGTCTCTGGGGCCAACGTCCTGACTTTC.

About this clonotype: The final CDR3 position lacks the conserved phenylalanine or tryptophan, pointing to a likely read error. The V and J genes are TRBV18 and TRBJ2-7; D is possibly TRBD2 (6 bases). Germline V gene data show CDR1 as KGHSH and CDR2 as LQKENI. Between the trimmed V and J ends, which lost 2 bases and 3 bases, there was a span of 11 bases. This CDR3 is built from 14 residues. CDR3 in amino acids: CASSPSREDYEQYC. CDR3 sequence (DNA): TGTGCCAGCTCACCATCCAGGGAGGACTACGAGCAGTACTGC.

V and J are TRBV12-3 or TRBV12-4 and TRBJ2-2; a weak D match, TRBD1 (6 bases). The length of the CDR3 is 17 residues. The V and J ends lost 6 bases and 7 bases respectively, with 24 bases between them. The CDR3 protein is CASSTGAALRQDGELFF. DNA for the CDR3: TGTGCCAGCAGCACTGGGGCCGCTTTGAGACAGGACGGGGAGCTGTTTTTT.

The rearrangement links TRBV29-1 to TRBJ2-5; the match to TRBD2 covers 10 bases. J lost 0 bases, V lost 4 bases, and 2 bases had no gene match. CDR1 and CDR2 (germline): SQVTM, ANQGSEA. The length of the CDR3 is 14 residues. CDR3 bases: TGCAGCGTTGGGACTAGCGGTTACCAAGAGACCCAGTACTTC. This gives the protein CSVGTSGYQETQYF. The full variable domain, its missing parts supplied by reference TRBV29-1 and TRBJ2-5, is SAVISQKPSRDICQRGTSLTIQCQVDSQVTMMFWYRQQPGQSLTLIATANQGSEATYESGFVIDKFPISRPNLTFSTLTVSNMSPEDSSIYLCSVGTSGYQETQYFGPGTRLLVL.

This clonotype was recorded a few times. The chain is built from TRBV28 and TRBJ2-3; 10 positions match TRBD2. Per germline, CDR1 MDHEN and CDR2 SYDVKM. V shed 3 bases, J shed 6 bases, and the junction held 9 bases outside the gene matches. The CDR3 contains 16 residues. CDR3: CASSFSSGSTMDTQYF. For the CDR3, the DNA is TGTGCCAGCAGTTTTTCTAGCGGGAGTACGATGGATACGCAGTATTTT.

Notes on this clonotype: It may be a read error: a sequence one base away is much more abundant. The rearrangement links TRBV29-1 to TRBJ2-7, with D tentatively TRBD1 (5 bases). The CDR3 sequence is 15 residues long. From germline, CDR1 is SQVTM and CDR2 ANQGSEA. V was cut by 6 bases and J by 5 bases, with 23 bases left in between. The CDR3: CSVEFRDFETNEQYF. The CDR3 DNA follows: TGCAGCGTGGAATTCAGGGATTTCGAGACAAACGAGCAGTACTTC.